This T cell receptor beta chain was obtained from a study of T cell responses to AZD1222 COVID-19 vaccine. This CDR3 contains 14 residues. J lost 5 bases, V lost 7 bases, and 8 bases had no gene match. CDR1 SNHLY and CDR2 FYNNEI come from the germline V gene. This clone was found once. Its specificity is not known. Assay used: immunoSEQ multiplex PCR; TCRdb lists only in-frame clones, some missing. The sample holds tens of thousands of clones, roughly 90% seen once. General observations from the study: Compared with day 0, the breadth and depth of the Spike-specific TCR repertoire rose significantly after two doses of AZD1222. Regions left unmutated in variants are reportedly the target of nearly half of spike-specific TCRs.

The rearrangement links TRBV2 to TRBJ1-5; 7 positions match TRBD1. The specimen was peripheral blood, collected on day 0 of AZD1222 vaccination. The origin of this receptor is an adult in good health. The CDR3 coding sequence is TGTGCCAGCACTAGGACAGGTAGGGATCAGCCCCAGCATTTT. Its protein product is CASTRTGRDQPQHF.